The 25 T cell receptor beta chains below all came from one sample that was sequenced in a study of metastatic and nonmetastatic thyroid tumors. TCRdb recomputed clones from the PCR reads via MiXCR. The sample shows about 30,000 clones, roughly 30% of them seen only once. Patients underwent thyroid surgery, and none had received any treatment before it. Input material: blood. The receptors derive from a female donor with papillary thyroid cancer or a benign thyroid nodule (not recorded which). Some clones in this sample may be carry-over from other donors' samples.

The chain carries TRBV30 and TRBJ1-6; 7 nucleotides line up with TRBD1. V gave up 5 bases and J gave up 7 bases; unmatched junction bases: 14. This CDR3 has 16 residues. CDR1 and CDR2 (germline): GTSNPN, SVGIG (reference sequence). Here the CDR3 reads CAWGGYAGQMNSPLHF. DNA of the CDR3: TGTGCCTGGGGTGGGTACGCGGGACAGATGAATTCACCCCTCCACTTT.

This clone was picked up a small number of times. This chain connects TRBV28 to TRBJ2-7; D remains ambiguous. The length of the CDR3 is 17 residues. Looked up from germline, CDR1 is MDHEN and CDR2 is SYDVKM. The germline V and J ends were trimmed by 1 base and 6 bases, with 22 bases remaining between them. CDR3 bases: TGTGCCAGCAGTTTATCGTTGACCACGACGGGTGATGGCGAGCAGTACTTC. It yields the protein CASSLSLTTTGDGEQYF.

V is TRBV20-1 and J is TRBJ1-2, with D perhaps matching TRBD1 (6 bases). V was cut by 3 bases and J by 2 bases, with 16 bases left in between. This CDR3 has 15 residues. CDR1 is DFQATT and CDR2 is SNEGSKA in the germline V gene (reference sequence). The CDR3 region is CSARVLRTGNYGYTF. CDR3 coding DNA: TGCAGTGCTAGGGTACTCCGCACAGGGAACTATGGCTACACCTTC.

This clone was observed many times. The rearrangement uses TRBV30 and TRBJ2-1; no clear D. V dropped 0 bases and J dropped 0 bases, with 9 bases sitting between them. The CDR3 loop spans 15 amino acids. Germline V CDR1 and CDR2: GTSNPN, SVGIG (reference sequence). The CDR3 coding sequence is TGTGCCTGGAGTGTACCTGAATTCTCCTACAATGAGCAGTTCTTC. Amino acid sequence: CAWSVPEFSYNEQFF. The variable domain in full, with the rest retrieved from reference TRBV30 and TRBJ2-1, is SQTIHQWPATLVQPVGSPLSLECTVEGTSNPNLYWYRQAAGRGLQLLFYSVGIGQISSEVPQNLSASRPQDRQFILSSKKLLLSDSGFYLCAWSVPEFSYNEQFFGPGTRLTVL.

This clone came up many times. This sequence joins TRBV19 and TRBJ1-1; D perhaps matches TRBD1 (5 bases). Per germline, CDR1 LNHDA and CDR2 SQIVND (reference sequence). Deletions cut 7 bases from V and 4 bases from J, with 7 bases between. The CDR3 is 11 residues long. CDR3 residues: CASKGSTEAFF. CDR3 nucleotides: TGTGCCAGTAAGGGGAGCACTGAAGCTTTCTTT.

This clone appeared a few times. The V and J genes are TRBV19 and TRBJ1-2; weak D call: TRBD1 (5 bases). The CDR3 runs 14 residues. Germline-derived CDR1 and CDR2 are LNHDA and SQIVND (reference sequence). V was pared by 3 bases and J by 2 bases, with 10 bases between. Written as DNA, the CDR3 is TGTGCCAGTAGTATGTCAGGGCCCAACTATGGCTACACCTTC. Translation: CASSMSGPNYGYTF.

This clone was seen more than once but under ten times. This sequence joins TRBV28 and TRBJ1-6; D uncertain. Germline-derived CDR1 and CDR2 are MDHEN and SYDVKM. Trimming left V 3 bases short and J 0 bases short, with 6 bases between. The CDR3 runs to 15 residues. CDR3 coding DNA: TGTGCCAGCAGTTTGTATCTCTCCTATAATTCACCCCTCCACTTT. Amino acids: CASSLYLSYNSPLHF.

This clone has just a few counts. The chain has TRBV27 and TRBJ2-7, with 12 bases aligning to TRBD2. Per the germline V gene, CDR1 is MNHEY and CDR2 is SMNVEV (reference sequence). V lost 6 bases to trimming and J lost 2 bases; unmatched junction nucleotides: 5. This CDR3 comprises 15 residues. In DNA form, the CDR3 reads TGTGCCAGCAGCCCTCTAGCGGGAGGGCCCTACGAGCAGTACTTC. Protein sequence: CASSPLAGGPYEQYF.

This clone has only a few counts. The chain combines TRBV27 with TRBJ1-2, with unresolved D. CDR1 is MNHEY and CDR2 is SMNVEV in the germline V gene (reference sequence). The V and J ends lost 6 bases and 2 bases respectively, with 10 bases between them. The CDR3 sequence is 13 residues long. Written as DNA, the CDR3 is TGTGCCAGCAGGGCTCGGTCCAACTATGGCTACACCTTC. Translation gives CASRARSNYGYTF.

The CDR3 nucleotides read TGCGCCAGCAGCCAACCAGACTCCTCCTACGAGCAGTACTTC. It specifies CASSQPDSSYEQYF. The genes are TRBV4-1 and TRBJ2-7; D is undetermined. Deletions cut 2 bases from V and 0 bases from J, with 8 bases between. Germline V CDR1 and CDR2: MGHRA, YSYEKL. CDR3 length equals 14 residues.

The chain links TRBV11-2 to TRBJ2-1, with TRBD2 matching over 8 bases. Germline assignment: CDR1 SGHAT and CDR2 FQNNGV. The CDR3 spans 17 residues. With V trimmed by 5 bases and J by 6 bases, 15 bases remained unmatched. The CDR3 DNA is TGTGCCAGCAGCCACACCCGGAAGAGCGGGAGTATCAATGAGCAGTTCTTC. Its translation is CASSHTRKSGSINEQFF.

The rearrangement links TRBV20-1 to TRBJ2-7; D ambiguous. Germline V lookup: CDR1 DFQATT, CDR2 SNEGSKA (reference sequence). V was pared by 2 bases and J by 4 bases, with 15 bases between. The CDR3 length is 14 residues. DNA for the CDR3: TGCAGTGCTAGATATCGGAGATTACATTACGAGCAGTACTTC. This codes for CSARYRRLHYEQYF.

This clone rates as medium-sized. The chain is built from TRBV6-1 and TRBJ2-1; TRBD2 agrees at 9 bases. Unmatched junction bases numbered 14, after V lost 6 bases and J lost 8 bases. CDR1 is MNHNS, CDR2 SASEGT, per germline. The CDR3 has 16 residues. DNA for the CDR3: TGTGCCAGCAGGAACGCGAGGACTAGCGCTGTCTATGAGCAGTTCTTC. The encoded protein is CASRNARTSAVYEQFF.

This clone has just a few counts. The DNA for the CDR3 is TGTGCCAGCAGTGAATACAGCCCCTGGGAGCAGTACTTC. This codes for CASSEYSPWEQYF. V and J are TRBV2 and TRBJ2-7; D ambiguous. V gave up 2 bases and J gave up 7 bases, with 12 bases separating them. Germline CDR1 and CDR2: SNHLY and FYNNEI. This CDR3 has 13 residues.

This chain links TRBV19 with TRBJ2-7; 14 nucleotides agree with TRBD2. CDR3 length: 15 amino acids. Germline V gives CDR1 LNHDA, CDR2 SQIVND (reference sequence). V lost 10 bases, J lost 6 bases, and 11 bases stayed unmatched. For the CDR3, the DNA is TGTGCCACCCAGGGCGGGACTAGCGGGAGTTCCGAGCAGTACTTC. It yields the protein CATQGGTSGSSEQYF.

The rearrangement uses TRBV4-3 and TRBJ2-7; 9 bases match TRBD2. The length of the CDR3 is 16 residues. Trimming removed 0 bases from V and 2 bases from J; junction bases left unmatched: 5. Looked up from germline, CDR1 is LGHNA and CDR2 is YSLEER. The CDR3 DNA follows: TGCGCCAGCAGCCAAGAGGCGGGGGGGCTTCCCTACGAGCAGTACTTC. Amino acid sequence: CASSQEAGGLPYEQYF.

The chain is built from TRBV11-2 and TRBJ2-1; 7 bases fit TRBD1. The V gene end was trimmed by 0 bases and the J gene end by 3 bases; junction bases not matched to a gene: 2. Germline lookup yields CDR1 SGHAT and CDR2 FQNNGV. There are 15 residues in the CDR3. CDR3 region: CASSLEGTDYNEQFF. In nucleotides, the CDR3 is TGTGCCAGCAGCTTAGAGGGGACAGACTACAATGAGCAGTTCTTC. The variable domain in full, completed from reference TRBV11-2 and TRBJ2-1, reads EAGVAQSPRYKIIEKRQSVAFWCNPISGHATLYWYQQILGQGPKLLIQFQNNGVVDDSQLPKDRFSAERLKGVDSTLKIQPAKLEDSAVYLCASSLEGTDYNEQFFGPGTRLTVL.

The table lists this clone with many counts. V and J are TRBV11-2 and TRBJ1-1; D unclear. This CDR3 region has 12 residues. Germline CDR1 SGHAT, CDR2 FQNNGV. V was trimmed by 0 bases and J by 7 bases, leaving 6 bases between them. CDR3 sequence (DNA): TGTGCCAGCAGCTTAGATAGCCATGAAGCTTTCTTT. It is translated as CASSLDSHEAFF.

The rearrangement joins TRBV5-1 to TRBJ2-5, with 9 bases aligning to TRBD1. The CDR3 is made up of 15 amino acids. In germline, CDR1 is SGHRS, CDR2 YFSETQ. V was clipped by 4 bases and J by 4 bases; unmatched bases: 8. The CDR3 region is CASSKGQGVGETQYF. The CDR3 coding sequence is TGCGCCAGCAGCAAGGGACAGGGAGTAGGAGAGACCCAGTACTTC.

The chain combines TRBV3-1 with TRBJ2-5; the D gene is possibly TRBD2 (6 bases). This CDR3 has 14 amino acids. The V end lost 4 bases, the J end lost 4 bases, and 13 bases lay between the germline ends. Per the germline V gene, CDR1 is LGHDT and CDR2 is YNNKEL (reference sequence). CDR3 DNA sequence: TGTGCCAGCAGCCCACCGGGGGTGGGAGAGACCCAGTACTTC. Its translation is CASSPPGVGETQYF.

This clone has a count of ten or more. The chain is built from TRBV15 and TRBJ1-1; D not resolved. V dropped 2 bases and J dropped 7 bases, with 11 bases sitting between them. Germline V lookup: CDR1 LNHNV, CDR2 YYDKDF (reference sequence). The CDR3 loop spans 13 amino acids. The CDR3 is CATSRPARGEAFF. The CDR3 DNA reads TGTGCCACCAGCAGACCGGCGCGGGGTGAAGCTTTCTTT.

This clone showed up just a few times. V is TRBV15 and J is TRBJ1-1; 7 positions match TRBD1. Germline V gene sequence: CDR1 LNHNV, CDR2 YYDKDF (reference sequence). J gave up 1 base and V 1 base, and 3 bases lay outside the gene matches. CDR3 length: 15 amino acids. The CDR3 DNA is TGTGCCACCAGCAGAGCGGACAGGCCGAACACTGAAGCTTTCTTT. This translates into CATSRADRPNTEAFF.

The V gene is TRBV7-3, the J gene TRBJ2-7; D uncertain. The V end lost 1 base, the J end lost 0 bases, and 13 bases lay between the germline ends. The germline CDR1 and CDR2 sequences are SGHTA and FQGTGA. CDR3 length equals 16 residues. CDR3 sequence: CASSLSGTPGSYEQYF. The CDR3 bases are TGTGCCAGCAGCTTAAGTGGAACCCCGGGCTCCTACGAGCAGTACTTC.

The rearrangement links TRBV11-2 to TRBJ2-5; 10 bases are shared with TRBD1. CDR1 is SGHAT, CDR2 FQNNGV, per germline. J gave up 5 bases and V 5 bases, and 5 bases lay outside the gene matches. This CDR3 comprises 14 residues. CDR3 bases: TGTGCCAGCAGCCTCGGGACAGGGGTCGAGACCCAGTACTTC. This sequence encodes CASSLGTGVETQYF.

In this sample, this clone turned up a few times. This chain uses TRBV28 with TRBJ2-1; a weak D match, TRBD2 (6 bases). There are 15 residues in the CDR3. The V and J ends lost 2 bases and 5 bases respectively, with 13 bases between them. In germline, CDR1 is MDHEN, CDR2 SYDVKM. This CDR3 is CASSLAGTGNNEQFF. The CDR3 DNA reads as TGTGCCAGCAGTTTAGCCGGGACTGGTAACAATGAGCAGTTCTTC.